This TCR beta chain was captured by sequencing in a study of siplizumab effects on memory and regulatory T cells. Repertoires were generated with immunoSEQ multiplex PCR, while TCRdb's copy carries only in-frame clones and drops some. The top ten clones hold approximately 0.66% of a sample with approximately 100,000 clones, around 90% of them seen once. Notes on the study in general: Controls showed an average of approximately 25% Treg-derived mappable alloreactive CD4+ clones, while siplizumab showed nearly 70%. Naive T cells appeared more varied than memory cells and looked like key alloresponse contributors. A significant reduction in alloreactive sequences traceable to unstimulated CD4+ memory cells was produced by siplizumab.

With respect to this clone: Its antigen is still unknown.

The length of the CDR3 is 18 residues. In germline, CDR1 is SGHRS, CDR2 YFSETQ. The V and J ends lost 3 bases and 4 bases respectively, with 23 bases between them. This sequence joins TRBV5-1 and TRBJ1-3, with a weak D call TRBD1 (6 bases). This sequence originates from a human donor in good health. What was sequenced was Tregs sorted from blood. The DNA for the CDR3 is TGCGCCAGCAGCTCGGGACCGTCTACAGGGATCGGCGGAAACACCATATATTTT. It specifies CASSSGPSTGIGGNTIYF. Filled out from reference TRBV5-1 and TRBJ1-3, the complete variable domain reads KAGVTQTPRYLIKTRGQQVTLSCSPISGHRSVSWYQQTPGQGLQFLFEYFSETQRNKGNFPGRFSGRQFSNSRSEMNVSTLELGDSALYLCASSSGPSTGIGGNTIYFGEGSWLTVV.